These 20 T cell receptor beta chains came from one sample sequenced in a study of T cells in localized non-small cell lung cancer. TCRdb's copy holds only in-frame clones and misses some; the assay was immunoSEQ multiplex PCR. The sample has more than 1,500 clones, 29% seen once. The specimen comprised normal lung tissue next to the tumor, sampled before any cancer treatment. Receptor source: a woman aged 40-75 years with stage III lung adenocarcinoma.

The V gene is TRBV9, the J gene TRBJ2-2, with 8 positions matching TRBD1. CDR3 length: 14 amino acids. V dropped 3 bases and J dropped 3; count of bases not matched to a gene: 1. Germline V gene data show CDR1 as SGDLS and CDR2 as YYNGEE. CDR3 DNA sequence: TGTGCCAGCAGCGCACAGGGGGACACCGGGGAGCTGTTTTTT. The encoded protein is CASSAQGDTGELFF.

The DNA of the CDR3 is TGTGCCGCTCGCGGACCGGGGGTGCCCTATGGCTACACCTTC. Translating it yields CAARGPGVPYGYTF. The chain carries TRBV28 and TRBJ1-2; maybe TRBD1 (5 bases). Trimming took off 11 bases at V and 4 bases at J, with 20 bases between the two ends. This CDR3 spans 14 amino acids. CDR1 and CDR2 from the germline V gene are MDHEN and SYDVKM.

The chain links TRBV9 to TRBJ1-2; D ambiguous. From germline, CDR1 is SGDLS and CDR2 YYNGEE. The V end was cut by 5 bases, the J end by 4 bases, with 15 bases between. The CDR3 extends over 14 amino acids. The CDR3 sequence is CASRQRLSLYGYTF. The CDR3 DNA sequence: TGTGCCAGCAGACAGCGCCTCTCTCTCTATGGCTACACCTTC.

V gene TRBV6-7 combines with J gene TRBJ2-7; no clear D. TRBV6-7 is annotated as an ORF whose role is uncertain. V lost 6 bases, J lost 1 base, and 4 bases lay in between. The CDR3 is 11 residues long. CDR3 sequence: CASRISYEQYF. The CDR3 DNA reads TGTGCCAGCAGAATMTCCTACGAGCAGTACTTC.

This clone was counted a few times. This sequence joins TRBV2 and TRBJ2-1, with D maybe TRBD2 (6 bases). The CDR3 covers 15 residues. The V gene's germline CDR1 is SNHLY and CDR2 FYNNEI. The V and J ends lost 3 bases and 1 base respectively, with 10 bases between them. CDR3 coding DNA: TGTGCCAGCAGTGAGGAAGCGGGTTCCTACAATGAGCAGTTCTTC. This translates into CASSEEAGSYNEQFF.

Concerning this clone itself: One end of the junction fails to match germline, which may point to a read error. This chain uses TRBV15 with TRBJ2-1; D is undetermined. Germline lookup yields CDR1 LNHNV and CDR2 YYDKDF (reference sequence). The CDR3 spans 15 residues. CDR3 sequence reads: CASSLWQTSYNEQFF. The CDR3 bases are TGTGCCTCCAGTTTATGGCAGACCTCCTACAATGAGCAGTTCTTC.

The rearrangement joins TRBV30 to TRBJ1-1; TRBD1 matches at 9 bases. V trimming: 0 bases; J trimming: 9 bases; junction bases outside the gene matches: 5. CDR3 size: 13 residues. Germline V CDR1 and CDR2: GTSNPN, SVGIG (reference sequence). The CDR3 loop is CAWSVQGAAQAFF. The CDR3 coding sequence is TGTGCCTGGAGTGTACAGGGGGCAGCTCAAGCTTTCTTT.

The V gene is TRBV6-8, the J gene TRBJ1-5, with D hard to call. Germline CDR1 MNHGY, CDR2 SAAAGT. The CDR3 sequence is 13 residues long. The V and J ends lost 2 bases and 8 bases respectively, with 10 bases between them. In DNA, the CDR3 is TGTGCCAGCAGTTACGGGTGGAGGGAGCCCCAGCATTTT. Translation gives CASSYGWREPQHF.

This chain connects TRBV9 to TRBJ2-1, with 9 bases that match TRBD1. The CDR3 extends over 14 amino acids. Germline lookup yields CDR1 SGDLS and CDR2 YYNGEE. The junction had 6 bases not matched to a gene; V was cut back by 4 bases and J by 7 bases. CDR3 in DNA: TGTGCCAGCAGCCGGACAGGGGCGAGAAATGAGCAGTTCTTC. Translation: CASSRTGARNEQFF. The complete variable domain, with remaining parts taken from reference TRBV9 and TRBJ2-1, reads DSGVTQTPKHLITATGQRVTLRCSPRSGDLSVYWYQQSLDQGLQFLIQYYNGEERAKGNILERFSAQQFPDLHSELNLSSLELGDSALYFCASSRTGARNEQFFGPGTRLTVL.

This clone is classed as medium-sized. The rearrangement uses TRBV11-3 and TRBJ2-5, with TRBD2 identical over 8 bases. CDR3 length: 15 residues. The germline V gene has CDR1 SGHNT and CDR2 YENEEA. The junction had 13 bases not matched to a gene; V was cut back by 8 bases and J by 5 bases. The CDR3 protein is CASLRISGAVETQYF. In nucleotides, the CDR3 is TGTGCCAGCTTAAGGATTAGCGGGGCCGTGGAGACCCAGTACTTC.

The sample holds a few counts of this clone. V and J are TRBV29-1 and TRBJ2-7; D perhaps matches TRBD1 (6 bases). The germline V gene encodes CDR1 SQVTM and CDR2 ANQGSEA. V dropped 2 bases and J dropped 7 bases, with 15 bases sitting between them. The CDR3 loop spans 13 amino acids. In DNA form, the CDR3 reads TGCAGCGTTGAAAAATCAGGGGTGGGTGAGCAGTACTTC. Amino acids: CSVEKSGVGEQYF.

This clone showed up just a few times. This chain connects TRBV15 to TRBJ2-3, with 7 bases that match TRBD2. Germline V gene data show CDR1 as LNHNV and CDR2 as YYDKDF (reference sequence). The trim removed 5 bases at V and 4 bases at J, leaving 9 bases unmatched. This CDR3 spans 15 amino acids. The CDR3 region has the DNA TGTGCCACCAGCGGGGGGGGGAGGTACGCAGATACGCAGTATTTT. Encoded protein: CATSGGGRYADTQYF.

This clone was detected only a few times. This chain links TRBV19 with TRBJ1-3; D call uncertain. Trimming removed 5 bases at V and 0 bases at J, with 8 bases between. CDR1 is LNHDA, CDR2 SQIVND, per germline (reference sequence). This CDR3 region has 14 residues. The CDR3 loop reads CASSSSVSGNTIYF. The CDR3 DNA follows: TGTGCCAGTAGTTCCAGCGTCTCTGGAAACACCATATATTTT.

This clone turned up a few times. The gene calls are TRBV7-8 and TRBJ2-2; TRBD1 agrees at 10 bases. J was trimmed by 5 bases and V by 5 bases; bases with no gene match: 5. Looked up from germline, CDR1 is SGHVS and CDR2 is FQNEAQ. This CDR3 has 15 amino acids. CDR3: CASSQGTGVTGELFF. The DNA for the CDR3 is TGTGCCAGCAGCCAAGGGACAGGGGTTACCGGGGAGCTGTTTTTT.

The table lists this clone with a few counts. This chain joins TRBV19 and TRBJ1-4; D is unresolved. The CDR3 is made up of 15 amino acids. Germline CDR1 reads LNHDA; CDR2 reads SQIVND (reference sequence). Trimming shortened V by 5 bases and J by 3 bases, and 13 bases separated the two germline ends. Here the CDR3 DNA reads TGTGCCAGTAGTCCTAGGGCCAGTTCTAATGAAAAACTGTTTTTT. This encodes CASSPRASSNEKLFF.

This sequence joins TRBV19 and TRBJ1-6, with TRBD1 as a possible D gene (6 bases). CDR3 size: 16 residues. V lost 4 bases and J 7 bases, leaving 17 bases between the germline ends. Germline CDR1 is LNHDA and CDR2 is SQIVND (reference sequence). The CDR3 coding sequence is TGTGCCAGTAGTAACGTGGGGGGCGCGATAAATTCACCCCTCCACTTT. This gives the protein CASSNVGGAINSPLHF. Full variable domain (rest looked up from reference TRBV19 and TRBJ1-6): DGGITQSPKYLFRKEGQNVTLSCEQNLNHDAMYWYRQDPGQGLRLIYYSQIVNDFQKGDIAEGYSVSREKKESFPLTVTSAQKNPTAFYLCASSNVGGAINSPLHFGNGTRLTVT.

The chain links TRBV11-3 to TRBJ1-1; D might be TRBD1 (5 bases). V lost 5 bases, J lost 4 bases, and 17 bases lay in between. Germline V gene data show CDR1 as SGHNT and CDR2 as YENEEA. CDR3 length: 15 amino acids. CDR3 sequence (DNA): TGTGCCAGCAGCCGGGCGCGGGGAGGGACCACTGAAGCTTTCTTT. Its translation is CASSRARGGTTEAFF.

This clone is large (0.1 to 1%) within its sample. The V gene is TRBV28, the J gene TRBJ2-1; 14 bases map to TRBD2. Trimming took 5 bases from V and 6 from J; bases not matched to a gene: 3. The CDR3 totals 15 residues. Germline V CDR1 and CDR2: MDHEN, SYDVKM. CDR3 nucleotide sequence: TGTGCCAGCAGTGGGACTAGCGGGAGCCGCAATGAGCAGTTCTTC. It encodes CASSGTSGSRNEQFF.

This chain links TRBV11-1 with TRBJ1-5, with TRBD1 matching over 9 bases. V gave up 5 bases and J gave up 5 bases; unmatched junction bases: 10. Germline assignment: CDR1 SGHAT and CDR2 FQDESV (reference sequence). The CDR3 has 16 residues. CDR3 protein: CASSTLDRGEDQPQHF. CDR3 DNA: TGTGCCAGCAGCACTTTAGACAGGGGGGAGGATCAGCCCCAGCATTTT.

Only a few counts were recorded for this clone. CDR3 loop: CASSQVDRNTEAFF. The CDR3 nucleotides read TGTGCCAGCAGCCAAGTTGACAGGAACACTGAAGCTTTCTTT. This chain links TRBV14 with TRBJ1-1, with a possible D match to TRBD1 (5 bases). CDR3 length equals 14 residues. Germline-derived CDR1 and CDR2 are SGHDN and FVKESK. The V end was cut by 1 base, the J end by 1 base, with 7 bases between.